A selection of T cell receptor beta chains follows, all from one sample in a study of human T cells and chemical hapten exposure. A single record per CDR3 protein comes from TCRdb applying MiXCR to the RACE reads. The data hold about 74,000 distinct CDR3 sequences, with about 32% observed a single time. The source was whole blood, collected in connection with sensitization to the hapten diphenylcyclopropenone (DPC). Receptors were obtained from a man aged 35 to 55 with alopecia areata. Some clones in this sample may be carry-over from other donors' samples. The CDR3 runs from the conserved cysteine through the conserved F or W. A D gene is named only where the DNA matches it firmly. Size is stated for part of the rows, as once, few or many counts, or as a class when the clone is expanded.

V	J	D	size	DNA	CDR3
TRBV6-6	TRBJ2-3	TRBD2	-	TGTGCCAGCAGTTACTATGGACTAGCGGGCGACACAGATACGCAGTATTTT	CASSYYGLAGDTDTQYF
TRBV5-6	TRBJ2-3	TRBD2	-	TGTGCCAGCAGCTCGGGGACTAGCGGGACTAGCACAGATACGCAGTATTTT	CASSSGTSGTSTDTQYF
TRBV24-1	TRBJ2-2	TRBD2	-	TGTGCCACCAGTGATTTAGCGGGAGACACCGGGGAGCTGTTTTTT	CATSDLAGDTGELFF
TRBV27	TRBJ2-3	-	-	TGTGCCAGCAGTTTCCTTTATCAGCAGTATTTT	CASSFLYQQYF
TRBV2	TRBJ2-6	-	-	TGTGCCAGCAACGACGGGACGGACCGCTCTGGGGCCAACGTCCTGACTTTC	CASNDGTDRSGANVLTF
TRBV12-3/TRBV12-4	TRBJ2-7	-	-	TGTGCCAGCAGTTTAGGGCAGTTGGACGAGCAGTACTTC	CASSLGQLDEQYF
TRBV6-5	TRBJ1-1	-	few	TGTGCCAGCAGTATCCTCCGGGGGCTCAACACTGAAGCTTTCTTT	CASSILRGLNTEAFF
TRBV7-8	TRBJ2-6	-	-	TGTGCCAGCAGCCGCCGCACGGCGTCGAGCTCTGGGGCCAACGTCCTGACTTTC	CASSRRTASSSGANVLTF
TRBV2	TRBJ1-1	-	few	TGTGCCAGCAGTGAGCGGGGGCAGAACACTGAAGCTTTCTTT	CASSERGQNTEAFF
TRBV2	TRBJ1-2	-	-	TGTGCCAGCACTCGCCAGAACTATGGCTACACCTTC	CASTRQNYGYTF
TRBV7-9	TRBJ2-5	-	-	TGTGCCTGCCGAAGGGCAGGACAAGAGACCCAGTACTTC	CACRRAGQETQYF
TRBV5-5	TRBJ2-7	-	once	TGTGCCAGCAGCCTGGGCGGAGGGGGGGTCCACGAGCAGTACTTC	CASSLGGGGVHEQYF
TRBV20-1	TRBJ2-1	TRBD1	-	TGCAGTGCTAGAGATAGGGGTAGGGGGCGTTTCAATGAGCAGTTCTTC	CSARDRGRGRFNEQFF
TRBV12-3/TRBV12-4	TRBJ2-7	TRBD2	few	TGTGCCAGCAGTTCCCAGCTAGCGGGAGGACACGAGCAGTACTTC	CASSSQLAGGHEQYF
TRBV11-2	TRBJ2-2	TRBD2	-	TGTGCCAGCAGCTTAGGGGGCGGGAGGACCGGGGAGCTGTTTTTT	CASSLGGGRTGELFF
TRBV5-6	TRBJ2-7	-	-	TGTGCCAGCAGCGTCTTCCGTAGGCCCCGGTCCTACGAGCAGTACTTC	CASSVFRRPRSYEQYF
TRBV7-6	TRBJ1-6	TRBD1	few	TGTGCCACCGGACAGGAAAATAATTCACCCCTCCACTTT	CATGQENNSPLHF
TRBV7-9	TRBJ1-2	-	-	TGTGCCAGCAGCCCTTCCAACCAAGATGGCTACACCTTC	CASSPSNQDGYTF
TRBV5-1	TRBJ2-2	-	few	TGCGCCAGCAGCTTGTACAGGGTATCCACCGGGGAGCTGTTTTTT	CASSLYRVSTGELFF
TRBV12-3/TRBV12-4	TRBJ2-3	TRBD2	few	TGTGCCAGCAGTTTATCAGCGGGAGTTTCGGATACGCAGTATTTT	CASSLSAGVSDTQYF
TRBV27	TRBJ2-7	TRBD1	-	TGTGCCAGCAGTTTGCTCGGACAGGGTTACGAGCAGTACTTC	CASSLLGQGYEQYF
TRBV27	TRBJ2-7	TRBD1	-	TGTGCCAGCAGTTTAGACAGGGCGGATGAGCAGTACTTC	CASSLDRADEQYF
TRBV27	TRBJ1-4	-	-	TGTGCCAGCAGTTCGGTTGGGGAAAAACTGTTTTTT	CASSSVGEKLFF
TRBV7-6	TRBJ2-6	-	-	TGTGCCAGCAGCTTAGGGGGACTCTCCGGGGCCAACGTCCTGACTTTC	CASSLGGLSGANVLTF
TRBV21-1	TRBJ1-1	-	few	TGTGCCAGCAGCAAAGACCGGGACGGGCACACTGAAGCTTTCTTT	CASSKDRDGHTEAFF
TRBV5-1	TRBJ1-1	-	-	TGCGCCAGCAGCGCCGGGACGCCCGGTGAAGCTTTCTTT	CASSAGTPGEAFF
TRBV6-2/TRBV6-3	TRBJ2-7	TRBD1	few	TGTGCCAGCCGGACAGGGGCCTACGAGCAGTACTTC	CASRTGAYEQYF
TRBV7-3	TRBJ2-7	TRBD2	-	TGTGCCAGCAGCTTACTAGCGGGAGATGCCTACGAGCAGTACTTC	CASSLLAGDAYEQYF
TRBV7-9	TRBJ2-7	TRBD2	-	TGTGCCAGCGGGGCTAGCGGGCCAGAGGTCTACGAGCAGTACTTC	CASGASGPEVYEQYF
TRBV20-1	TRBJ2-1	-	-	TGCAGTGCTAGAGATGGAGCTAGCGTTCCGTTCTTC	CSARDGASVPFF
TRBV4-3	TRBJ2-4	-	medium-sized	TGCGCCAGCAGCCAAGATGGATCAGTTTCGCACATTCAGTACTTC	CASSQDGSVSHIQYF
TRBV4-1	TRBJ1-4	TRBD1	few	TGCGCCAGCAGCGATGCCGGGACAGGTAATGAAAAACTGTTTTTT	CASSDAGTGNEKLFF
TRBV12-3/TRBV12-4	TRBJ2-5	-	-	TGTGCCAGCAGTTTATTCGTCGGGGAGACCCAGTACTTC	CASSLFVGETQYF
TRBV3-1	TRBJ2-7	TRBD2	-	TGTGCCAGCAGCGTAGGACTAGCGGGAGGTGAGCAGTACTTC	CASSVGLAGGEQYF
TRBV10-3	TRBJ2-5	TRBD2	-	TGTGCCATCAGTGACGATAGCGGGAGTGGGGGGGAGACCCAGTACTTC	CAISDDSGSGGETQYF
TRBV6-2/TRBV6-3	TRBJ2-1	TRBD2	few	TGTGCCAGCAGCCCCATCGTACTAGCGGGAGCTGAGCAGTTCTTC	CASSPIVLAGAEQFF
TRBV7-6	TRBJ2-3	-	-	TGTGCCAGCAGCTTAGCTGAGGGGATGGCAGATACGCAGTATTTT	CASSLAEGMADTQYF
TRBV27	TRBJ2-6	-	few	TGTGCCAGCAAATCAAAAGGCACTGGCCTCTCTGGGGCCAACGTCCTGACTTTC	CASKSKGTGLSGANVLTF
TRBV7-9	TRBJ2-1	-	-	TGTGCCAGCAGCTATCCACCTAGTTACAATGAGCAGTTCTTC	CASSYPPSYNEQFF
TRBV19	TRBJ2-1	TRBD2	-	TGTGCCAGTAGTAAAGGACTAGCCGGCTCCTACAATGAGCAGTTCTTC	CASSKGLAGSYNEQFF
TRBV7-2	TRBJ1-2	-	-	TGTGCCAGCAGCCCCCAGCCACAGGGCGGCTATGGCTACACCTTC	CASSPQPQGGYGYTF
TRBV7-6	TRBJ2-7	-	few	TGTGCCAGCGGGAACGAGGGCACTGGGGGCTCCTACGAGCAGTACTTC	CASGNEGTGGSYEQYF
TRBV20-1	TRBJ1-3	TRBD1	-	TGCAGTTTCACAGGGGGCTCTGGAAACACCATATATTTT	CSFTGGSGNTIYF
TRBV12-3/TRBV12-4	TRBJ1-2	-	-	TGTGCCAGCAGTCCCCCAACAGGGTTCTATGGCTACACCTTC	CASSPPTGFYGYTF
TRBV2	TRBJ2-7	TRBD1	-	TGTGCCAGCAGCCTAGGACAGGGCGACGAGCAGTACTTC	CASSLGQGDEQYF
TRBV10-3	TRBJ1-6	TRBD1	-	TGTGCCATCAGTGAGTCAGGGGGCGGTAATTCACCCCTCCACTTT	CAISESGGGNSPLHF
TRBV28	TRBJ1-5	TRBD1	few	TGTGCCAGCAGTTCACAAGGACAGGGCCATCATCAGCCCCAGCATTTT	CASSSQGQGHHQPQHF
TRBV20-1	TRBJ2-1	TRBD2	once	TGCAGTGCTAGAGTCCATACGGGACTAGCGGGAGGGGGCCACAATGAGCAGTTCTTC	CSARVHTGLAGGGHNEQFF
TRBV4-1	TRBJ2-1	TRBD2	-	TGCGCCAGCAGCCAAGATAAGGGACTAGCGGGATACAATGAGCAGTTCTTC	CASSQDKGLAGYNEQFF
TRBV14	TRBJ2-7	-	-	TGTGCCAGCAGTTGGGACCTAGCCTACGAGCAGTACTTC	CASSWDLAYEQYF
TRBV28	TRBJ1-5	-	-	TGTGCCAGCAGTCCCGCCCATTTGGGCCCCCAGCATTTT	CASSPAHLGPQHF
TRBV7-9	TRBJ1-1	-	few	TGTGCCAGCAGCTTAGCACAGTTTGCTGAAGCTTTCTTT	CASSLAQFAEAFF
TRBV7-2	TRBJ2-7	-	once	TGTGCCAGCAGCTCGCAGGGGGGCGCGAGGGGTGAGCAGTACTTC	CASSSQGGARGEQYF
TRBV12-3/TRBV12-4	TRBJ1-2	-	-	TGTGCCAGCAGTTTAACGGTCCCAACACCGAACTATGGCTACACCTTC	CASSLTVPTPNYGYTF
TRBV7-2	TRBJ1-6	-	few	TGTGCCAGCAGCTTGGAAGGGGGTGCCAATTCACCCCTCCACTTT	CASSLEGGANSPLHF
TRBV7-9	TRBJ2-3	TRBD1	-	TGTGCCAGCAGCCTCCCCTCACAGGGGGCAGGCGAAGATACGCAGTATTTT	CASSLPSQGAGEDTQYF
TRBV4-3	TRBJ2-7	-	-	TGCGCCAGCAGCCCAGCTCAGGGCTACGAGCAGTACTTC	CASSPAQGYEQYF